This TCR beta chain was sequenced for a study of blood T cell repertoires in COVID-19. Turning to the study itself: Acute and convalescent COVID-19 specimens originated in the United States, Italy and Spain.

Clones were sequenced by immunoSEQ multiplex PCR, and TCRdb holds only the in-frame ones, with some missing. The profile shows fewer than 300,000 clones, 80% to 95% of them singletons. V gave up 1 base and J gave up 4 bases; unmatched junction bases: 6. Germline V lookup: CDR1 SGHNT, CDR2 YYREEE (reference sequence). The CDR3 extends over 16 amino acids. Sequencing used PBMCs or T cells enriched from blood (not recorded which). This chain connects TRBV5-4 to TRBJ1-2; 11 bases fit TRBD1. The sequence came from a woman aged 25 to 39 who had recovered from COVID-19. The CDR3 protein is CASSLTGQGVGYGYTF. The CDR3 DNA follows: TGTGCCAGCAGCTTGACGGGACAGGGGGTGGGCTATGGCTACACCTTC.